Presented here are 9 T cell receptor beta chains from one specimen sequenced in a study of metastatic and nonmetastatic thyroid tumors. Using MiXCR, TCRdb reanalyzed the PCR reads. The table includes 15,000 to 20,000 clones, around 30% detected once. No patient received treatment before thyroid surgery. The sequencing sample was made of tumor tissue. The receptor source for this set is a female donor with papillary thyroid cancer or a benign thyroid nodule (not recorded which). Some clones in this sample may be carry-over from other donors' samples.

V and J are TRBV20-1 and TRBJ1-5, with D uncertain. V was trimmed by 5 bases and J by 4 bases, leaving 9 bases between them. Germline V gene sequence: CDR1 DFQATT, CDR2 SNEGSKA (reference sequence). The length of the CDR3 is 12 residues. CDR3 bases: TGCAGTGCTCAAACCCGTAATCAGCCCCAGCATTTT. It translates to CSAQTRNQPQHF.

This clone ranks as large (0.1 to 1%). The chain recombines TRBV28 with TRBJ2-7, with a weak D call TRBD1 (5 bases). V was cut by 2 bases and J by 6 bases, with 8 bases left in between. CDR3 length: 12 residues. Germline assignment: CDR1 MDHEN and CDR2 SYDVKM. Here the CDR3 reads CASSLKGLEQYF. CDR3 nucleotide sequence: TGTGCCAGCAGTTTAAAGGGGCTCGAGCAGTACTTC. Full variable domain (missing parts from reference TRBV28 and TRBJ2-7): DVKVTQSSRYLVKRTGEKVFLECVQDMDHENMFWYRQDPGLGLRLIYFSYDVKMKEKGDIPEGYSVSREKKERFSLILESASTNQTSMYLCASSLKGLEQYFGPGTRLTVT.

Relative to its sample, this clone is large. Other DNA sequences in the same sample also yield this CDR3. The rearrangement joins TRBV28 to TRBJ2-1; 14 positions match TRBD2. Trimming removed 7 bases from V and 15 bases from J; junction bases left unmatched: 14. Looked up from germline, CDR1 is MDHEN and CDR2 is SYDVKM. This CDR3 spans 15 amino acids. CDR3: CASTPAGLAGGIGFF. CDR3 bases: TGTGCCAGCACCCCCGCCGGACTAGCGGGAGGCATAGGGTTCTTC.

The gene calls are TRBV7-3 and TRBJ1-2; 10 bases match TRBD1. J lost 4 bases, V lost 1 base, and 15 bases had no gene match. Germline V gene sequence: CDR1 SGHTA, CDR2 FQGTGA. There are 19 residues in the CDR3. The CDR3 reads CASSLRILAGTGVGYGYTF. The CDR3 nucleotides are TGTGCCAGCAGCTTAAGGATCCTCGCCGGGACAGGGGTCGGCTATGGCTACACCTTC.

This clone occurred many times. This chain connects TRBV7-9 to TRBJ2-7, with 11 bases aligning to TRBD2. The germline V gene has CDR1 SEHNR and CDR2 FQNEAQ (reference sequence). The CDR3 runs to 15 residues. V was pared by 5 bases and J by 3 bases, with 6 bases of the junction left unmatched. CDR3: CASSLISGRVYEQYF. The CDR3, as DNA: TGTGCCAGCAGCCTTATTAGCGGGAGGGTCTACGAGCAGTACTTC. Full variable domain (rest looked up from reference TRBV7-9 and TRBJ2-7): DTGVSQNPRHKITKRGQNVTFRCDPISEHNRLYWYRQTLGQGPEFLTYFQNEAQLEKSRLLSDRFSAERPKGSFSTLEIQRTEQGDSAMYLCASSLISGRVYEQYFGPGTRLTVT.

This clone appeared many times. The CDR3 is CSAEIGDRDTEAFF. DNA for the CDR3: TGCAGTGCCGAGATCGGGGACAGGGACACTGAAGCTTTCTTT. V and J are TRBV20-1 and TRBJ1-1; 9 bases align to TRBD1. V lost 6 bases, J lost 3 bases, and 8 bases stayed unmatched. The CDR3 length is 14 residues. The V gene's germline CDR1 is DFQATT and CDR2 SNEGSKA (reference sequence).

V is TRBV19 and J is TRBJ2-5; no definite D call. Trimming removed 1 base from V and 4 bases from J, with 16 bases in between. CDR1 and CDR2 from the germline V gene are LNHDA and SQIVND (reference sequence). The CDR3 consists of 16 residues. CDR3 loop: CASSIVTAPMGETQYF. CDR3 bases: TGTGCCAGTAGTATAGTTACTGCACCCATGGGAGAGACCCAGTACTTC.

This rearrangement joins TRBV11-3 to TRBJ2-2; D remains unclear. The CDR3 spans 13 residues. Per germline, CDR1 SGHNT and CDR2 YENEEA. V shed 6 bases and J shed 1 base, with 6 bases lying between them. Here the CDR3 DNA reads TGTGCCAGCAGGGACGGGAACACCGGGGAGCTGTTTTTT. The encoded protein is CASRDGNTGELFF.

This clone was observed at least ten times. The chain combines TRBV20-1 with TRBJ1-2; the D gene is possibly TRBD1 (5 bases). The CDR3 is made up of 14 amino acids. V was clipped by 0 bases and J by 3 bases, with 11 bases between them. Per the germline V gene, CDR1 is DFQATT and CDR2 is SNEGSKA (reference sequence). CDR3 sequence (DNA): TGCAGTGCTAGAGATTCTGGGGGTGACTATGGCTACACCTTC. Protein: CSARDSGGDYGYTF.